The entry that follows covers one TCR beta chain sequence. Its antigen is unidentified. Germline values: CDR1 KGHSH, CDR2 LQKENI. V was pared by 3 bases and J by 5 bases, with 19 bases between. This CDR3 region has 16 residues. Assay used: immunoSEQ multiplex PCR; TCRdb lists only in-frame clones, some missing. The table has 5,000 to 7,000 clones, about three quarters seen once. These data originate in a study of tissue T cells after allogeneic stem cell transplantation. Background on the study: Graft-versus-host disease patients received grafts, several unmodified and three CD34-selected to deplete T cells.

Study-level results: Motif-based clustering found tissue-specific repertoire signatures shared across patients, though few clones were shared. Tissue-detected TCR repertoire was only partly captured by blood and spleen T cells.

The sample consisted of blood, taken before transplantation. The source is a man aged 35 to 69 who later had graft-versus-host disease after an allogeneic stem cell transplant. J is TRBJ2-5 and V is TRBV18; D is perhaps TRBD1 or TRBD2 (6 bases each). In nucleotides, the CDR3 is TGTGCCAGCTCACCGCTTAGGAAGGGGGGCCTTGAGACCCAGTACTTC. It is translated as CASSPLRKGGLETQYF.